This paragraph reports one T cell receptor (beta chain). Germline CDR1 SGHNT, CDR2 YYREEE (reference sequence). Trimming pared 1 base from V and 4 bases from J, leaving 17 bases between. The CDR3 runs to 16 residues. Method: immunoSEQ multiplex PCR; TCRdb's copy keeps in-frame clones and lacks some. The data hold 250,000 to 300,000 clones, with 81% observed a single time. This record comes from a study of blood T cell repertoires in COVID-19. The rearrangement joins TRBV5-4 to TRBJ1-2, with D tentatively TRBD1 (6 bases). This TCR was sampled from a woman aged 60-75 years with active or convalescent COVID-19. The specimen was peripheral blood. CDR3 coding DNA: TGTGCCAGCAGCTTGTGGGGAGACAGGAAGCTCTATGGCTACACCTTC. Amino acid sequence: CASSLWGDRKLYGYTF.